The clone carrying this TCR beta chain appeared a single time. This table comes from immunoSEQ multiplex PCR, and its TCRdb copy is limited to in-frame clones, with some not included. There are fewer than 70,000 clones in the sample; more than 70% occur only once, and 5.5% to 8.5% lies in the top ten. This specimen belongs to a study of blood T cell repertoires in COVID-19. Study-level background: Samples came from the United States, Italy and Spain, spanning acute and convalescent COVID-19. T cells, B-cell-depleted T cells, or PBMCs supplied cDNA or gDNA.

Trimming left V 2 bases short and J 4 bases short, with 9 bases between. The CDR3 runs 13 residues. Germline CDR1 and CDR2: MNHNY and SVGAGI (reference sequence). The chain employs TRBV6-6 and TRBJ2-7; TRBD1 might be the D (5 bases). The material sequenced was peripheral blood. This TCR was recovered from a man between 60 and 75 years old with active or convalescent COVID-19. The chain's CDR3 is CASSYPGLYEQYF. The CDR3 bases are TGTGCCAGCAGTTACCCAGGGCTATACGAGCAGTACTTC.